This is a list of T cell receptor beta chains from one sample in a study of T cell repertoires in cytomegalovirus infection. TCRdb ran MiXCR on the reads and lists one entry per CDR3 protein. The repertoire holds 600,000 to 700,000 distinct CDR3 sequences, with approximately 33% as singletons. Antigen specificity for these receptors is unknown. The sample here was cultured PBMCs, taken from culture after CMV antigen stimulation. These receptors were taken from a human donor in good health (CMV status not recorded). Some clones in this sample may be carry-over from other donors' samples. Each CDR3 is given with its conserved first and last residue. The D gene is left open where the match is weak. Clone size appears in some rows only: once, few, many, or a class for an expanded clone.

>NA|TRBJ1-5|TRBV7-8|many
CASSRSRVSNQPQHF
TGTGCCAGCAGCAGAAGCAGGGTTAGCAATCAGCCCCAGCATTTT
>NA|TRBJ1-6|TRBV7-2|few
CASSLSYRESPLHF
TGTGCCAGCAGCTTAAGTTACAGGGAGTCACCCCTCCACTTT
>NA|TRBJ2-7|TRBV6-5|NA
CASSYSGPSSYEQYF
TGTGCCAGCAGTTACAGCGGGCCTAGCTCCTACGAGCAGTACTTC
>NA|TRBJ1-1|TRBV4-3|NA
CASSQDQEVTEAFF
TGCGCCAGCAGCCAAGATCAGGAGGTCACTGAAGCTTTCTTT
>NA|TRBJ1-5|TRBV12-3/TRBV12-4|few
CASSQEEKQPQHF
TGTGCCAGCAGCCAAGAGGAAAAACAGCCCCAGCATTTT
>NA|TRBJ1-5|TRBV7-2|many
CASSSPDQPQHF
TGTGCCAGCAGCTCGCCCGATCAGCCCCAGCATTTT
>TRBD2|TRBJ2-5|TRBV19|NA
CASRPGGAGEETQYF
TGTGCCAGTAGACCCGGGGGAGCGGGAGAAGAGACCCAGTACTTC
>NA|TRBJ1-1|TRBV7-2|many
CASSLEGIELNTEAFF
TGTGCCAGCAGCTTAGAAGGCATCGAGCTGAACACTGAAGCTTTCTTT
>NA|TRBJ2-3|TRBV7-8|many
CASSLERWAGSKDTQYF
TGTGCCAGCAGCTTAGAGCGGTGGGCGGGGTCGAAAGATACGCAGTATTTT
>TRBD2|TRBJ2-4|TRBV28|NA
CASSLWGGKNIQYF
TGTGCCAGCAGTTTGTGGGGGGGTAAAAACATTCAGTACTTC
>NA|TRBJ2-5|TRBV7-6|many
CASTFFGSPQETQYF
TGTGCCAGCACCTTCTTTGGCAGCCCACAAGAGACCCAGTACTTC
>NA|TRBJ2-7|TRBV27|few
CASSSRWAPGAYEQYF
TGTGCCAGCAGTTCGCGCTGGGCCCCGGGGGCCTACGAGCAGTACTTC
>NA|TRBJ2-3|TRBV10-3|NA
CAIRHTDTQYF
TGTGCCATCAGACACACAGATACGCAGTATTTT
>TRBD1|TRBJ2-3|TRBV28|NA
CASSSGQVLTDTQYF
TGTGCCAGCAGCTCCGGACAGGTCCTCACAGATACGCAGTATTTT
>TRBD1|TRBJ2-7|TRBV10-3|NA
CAISESRQGVEQYF
TGTGCCATCAGTGAGTCTCGACAGGGTGTTGAGCAGTACTTC
>TRBD2|TRBJ2-7|TRBV10-3|NA
CAISVTSGGFTYEQYF
TGTGCCATCAGTGTTACTAGCGGGGGTTTCACCTACGAGCAGTACTTC
>NA|TRBJ1-1|TRBV27|NA
CASSLSTGHAAFF
TGTGCCAGCAGTTTATCGACGGGACACGCAGCTTTCTTT
>NA|TRBJ1-1|TRBV7-9|many
CASSLLGTDENTEAFF
TGTGCCAGCAGCTTACTCGGGACGGATGAAAACACTGAAGCTTTCTTT
>NA|TRBJ2-7|TRBV12-3/TRBV12-4|few
CASSPSTVYEQYF
TGTGCCAGCAGTCCCTCGACAGTCTACGAGCAGTACTTC
>NA|TRBJ1-4|TRBV11-2|NA
CASSLNSFGTREKLFF
TGTGCCAGCAGCTTAAATAGTTTCGGAACCCGGGAAAAACTGTTTTTT
>NA|TRBJ1-2|TRBV6-2/TRBV6-3|NA
CASRNPGDGEYGYTF
TGTGCCAGCAGGAACCCCGGGGACGGGGAATATGGCTACACCTTC
>NA|TRBJ1-1|TRBV6-1|NA
CASSELTRTEAFF
TGTGCCAGCAGTGAACTAACGAGGACTGAAGCTTTCTTT
>TRBD2|TRBJ2-3|TRBV20-1|few
CSARDSGSTDTQYF
TGCAGTGCTAGGGATAGCGGGAGCACAGATACGCAGTATTTT
>TRBD2|TRBJ2-1|TRBV7-9|many
CASTSGLAVNEQFF
TGTGCCAGCACCTCGGGACTAGCGGTCAATGAGCAGTTCTTC
>TRBD1|TRBJ1-1|TRBV7-2|many
CASSLERGQGETEAFF
TGTGCCAGCAGCTTAGAAAGGGGACAGGGTGAGACTGAAGCTTTCTTT
>TRBD2|TRBJ2-5|TRBV20-1|few
CSASSGGGYQETQYF
TGCAGTGCTTCTAGCGGGGGGGGGTACCAAGAGACCCAGTACTTC
>NA|TRBJ2-2|TRBV7-2|NA
CASSLIPGSLVDGELFF
TGTGCCAGCAGCTTAATCCCCGGGAGCCTGGTGGACGGGGAGCTGTTTTTT
>NA|TRBJ2-1|TRBV7-2|many
CASSLGLGGEQFF
TGTGCCAGCAGCTTAGGTCTGGGGGGTGAGCAGTTCTTC
>NA|TRBJ1-1|TRBV9|NA
CASSATGNTEALF
TGTGCCAGCAGTGCCACAGGTAACACTGAAGCTTTATTT
>NA|TRBJ1-3|TRBV7-9|many
CASSGEIGNTIYF
TGTGCCAGCAGCGGAGAAATCGGAAACACCATATATTTT
>NA|TRBJ2-5|TRBV7-2|many
CASSLVPGKETQYF
TGTGCCAGCAGCTTAGTTCCGGGAAAAGAGACCCAGTACTTC
>NA|TRBJ1-4|TRBV6-5|NA
CASSYSRGVGEKLFF
TGTGCCAGCAGTTACTCCCGCGGGGTCGGCGAAAAACTGTTTTTT
>TRBD1|TRBJ1-1|TRBV2|few
CASSVDRGATEAFF
TGTGCCAGCAGCGTTGACAGGGGGGCGACTGAAGCTTTCTTT
>TRBD2|TRBJ2-1|TRBV20-1|few
CSARGRGGNNEQFF
TGCAGTGCTCGAGGGCGGGGGGGTAACAATGAGCAGTTCTTC
>TRBD2|TRBJ2-3|TRBV7-9|NA
CASSFSQLAAHTDTQYF
TGTGCCAGCAGCTTCTCCCAACTAGCGGCCCACACAGATACGCAGTATTTT
>TRBD1|TRBJ1-2|TRBV20-1|once
CSGSRDRGAGYTF
TGCAGTGGTAGCCGGGACAGGGGGGCTGGCTACACCTTC
>NA|TRBJ1-4|TRBV20-1|NA
CSALNLEKLFF
TGCAGTGCTCTCAACCTAGAAAAACTGTTTTTT
>NA|TRBJ1-2|TRBV5-1|NA
CASSLGQGNYDYTF
TGCGCCAGCAGCTTGGGGCAGGGAAACTACGACTACACCTTC
>NA|TRBJ2-5|TRBV6-4|few
CASSVSGETQYF
TGTGCCAGCTCCGTGTCAGGAGAGACCCAGTACTTC
>TRBD1|TRBJ2-7|TRBV7-4|many
CASSPTTGASYEQYF
TGTGCCAGCAGCCCGACCACAGGGGCCTCCTACGAGCAGTACTTC
>TRBD2|TRBJ2-7|TRBV10-3|NA
CAISKFSGRASEQYF
TGTGCCATCAGTAAGTTTAGCGGGAGGGCCAGTGAGCAGTACTTC
>NA|TRBJ2-7|TRBV19|NA
CASSGGMELYEQYF
TGTGCCAGTAGTGGGGGCATGGAACTCTACGAGCAGTACTTC
>NA|TRBJ2-6|TRBV20-1|once
CSAKQGPGANVLTF
TGCAGTGCCAAACAGGGCCCTGGGGCCAACGTCCTGACTTTC
>NA|TRBJ2-7|TRBV7-2|many
CASSYPMGGLRGEQYF
TGTGCCAGCAGCTATCCCATGGGGGGCCTTCGGGGCGAGCAGTACTTC
>TRBD1|TRBJ2-7|TRBV7-8|many
CASSLSDRGNEQYF
TGTGCCAGCAGCCTATCGGACAGGGGGAACGAGCAGTACTTC
>TRBD1|TRBJ1-1|TRBV7-8|few
CASSPRTGPFTSTEAFF
TGTGCCAGCAGCCCTCGGACAGGGCCCTTTACCTCTACTGAAGCTTTCTTT
>NA|TRBJ1-6|TRBV2|NA
CASSSNEDSPLHF
TGTGCCAGCAGTTCAAACGAGGATTCACCCCTCCACTTT
>TRBD1|TRBJ1-1|TRBV19|few
CASLGQGPTEAFF
TGTGCCAGTCTAGGACAGGGGCCCACTGAAGCTTTCTTT